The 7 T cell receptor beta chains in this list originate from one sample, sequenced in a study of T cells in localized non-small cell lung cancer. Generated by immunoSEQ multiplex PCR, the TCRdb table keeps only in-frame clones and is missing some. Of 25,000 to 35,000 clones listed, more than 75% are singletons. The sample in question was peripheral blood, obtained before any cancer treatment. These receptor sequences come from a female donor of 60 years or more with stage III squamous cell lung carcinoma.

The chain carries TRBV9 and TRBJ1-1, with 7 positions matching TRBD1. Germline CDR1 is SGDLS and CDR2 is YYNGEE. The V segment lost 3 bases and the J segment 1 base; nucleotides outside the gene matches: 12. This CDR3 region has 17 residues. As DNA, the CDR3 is TGTGCCAGCAGCGCGCACCTACAGGGGAGTACGAACACTGAAGCTTTCTTT. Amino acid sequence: CASSAHLQGSTNTEAFF.

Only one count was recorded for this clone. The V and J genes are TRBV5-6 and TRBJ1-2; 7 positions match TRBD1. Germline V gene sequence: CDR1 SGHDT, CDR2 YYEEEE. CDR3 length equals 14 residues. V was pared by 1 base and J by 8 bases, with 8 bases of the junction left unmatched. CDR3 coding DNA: TGTGCCAGCAGCTTGCAGGGAGACAGGGTAGGCTACACCTTC. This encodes CASSLQGDRVGYTF.

The CDR3 region is CSVDPGQSLRRGGNTIYF. Written as DNA, the CDR3 is TGCAGCGTGGACCCGGGACAGTCTCTCCGTAGAGGTGGAAACACCATATATTTT. The rearrangement links TRBV29-1 to TRBJ1-3, with 7 bases that match TRBD1. The V and J ends lost 6 bases and 3 bases, in that order; junction bases with no gene match: 20. The germline gives CDR1 SQVTM, CDR2 ANQGSEA. The CDR3 extends over 18 amino acids.

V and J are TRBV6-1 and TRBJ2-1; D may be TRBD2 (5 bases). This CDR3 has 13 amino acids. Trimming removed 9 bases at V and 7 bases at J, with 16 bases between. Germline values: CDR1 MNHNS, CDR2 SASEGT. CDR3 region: CASEGLVLNEQFF. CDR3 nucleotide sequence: TGTGCCAGTGAGGGCCTGGTATTAAATGAGCAGTTCTTC.

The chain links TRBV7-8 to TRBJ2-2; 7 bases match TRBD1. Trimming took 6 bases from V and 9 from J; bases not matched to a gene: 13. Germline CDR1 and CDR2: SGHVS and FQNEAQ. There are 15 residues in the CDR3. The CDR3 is CASSQTGVSPRELFF. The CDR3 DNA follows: TGTGCCAGCAGTCAAACAGGGGTCTCACCGAGGGAGCTGTTTTTT.

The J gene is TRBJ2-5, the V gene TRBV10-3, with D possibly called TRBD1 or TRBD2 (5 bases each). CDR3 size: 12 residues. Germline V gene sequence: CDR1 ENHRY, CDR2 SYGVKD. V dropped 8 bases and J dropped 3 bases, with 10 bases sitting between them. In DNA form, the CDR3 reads TGTGCCATCGGGGGATCTGAAGAGACCCAGTACTTC. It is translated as CAIGGSEETQYF.

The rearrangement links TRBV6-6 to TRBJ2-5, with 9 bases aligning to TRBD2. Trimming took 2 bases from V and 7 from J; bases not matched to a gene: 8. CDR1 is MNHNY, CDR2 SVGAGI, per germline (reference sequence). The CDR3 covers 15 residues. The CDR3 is CASSYETSGGGTQYF. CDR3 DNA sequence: TGTGCCAGCAGTTACGAGACTAGCGGCGGGGGGACCCAGTACTTC.